These T cell receptor beta chains were read from a single sample in a study of neurological immune-mediated disorders. MiXCR was run by TCRdb on the 5' RACE reads, yielding one entry per CDR3 protein. The table has more than 50,000 distinct CDR3 sequences, about 4% seen once. The sample comprised PBMCs. These receptor sequences come from a young man with multiple sclerosis. CDR3s include the opening cysteine and the closing phenylalanine or tryptophan. The order of the fields is CDR3 protein, CDR3 DNA, D gene, clone size, J gene, V gene. A D gene is named only where the DNA matches it firmly. Expanded clones get a size class; other rows say once, few or many, or leave the size out.

CASSLVEGARGHEQYF | TGCGCCAGCAGCTTGGTAGAGGGGGCGAGGGGCCACGAGCAGTACTTC | TRBD1 | NA | TRBJ2-7 | TRBV5-1
CASRALQGYEQYF | TGTGCCAGCAGGGCACTTCAGGGCTACGAGCAGTACTTC | NA | many | TRBJ2-7 | TRBV11-2
CASSLEGGARPDTQYF | TGCGCCAGCAGCTTGGAAGGGGGCGCCCGGCCAGATACGCAGTATTTT | TRBD1 | many | TRBJ2-3 | TRBV5-1
CASTSDGRGGYTF | TGTGCCAGCACCTCGGATGGCCGGGGTGGCTACACCTTC | NA | many | TRBJ1-2 | TRBV12-3/TRBV12-4
CASREGPYNEQFF | TGTGCCAGCAGGGAAGGGCCTTACAATGAGCAGTTCTTC | NA | many | TRBJ2-1 | TRBV6-6
CASSPGGGPGNTIYF | TGTGCCAGCAGCCCCGGGGGGGGCCCTGGAAACACCATATATTTT | NA | many | TRBJ1-3 | TRBV11-2
CSAREGIYQDVAETQYF | TGCAGTGCTAGGGAGGGAATTTATCAAGACGTTGCCGAGACCCAGTACTTC | NA | many | TRBJ2-5 | TRBV20-1
CASSSYRGSEQYF | TGTGCCAGCAGTTCCTACAGGGGGTCGGAGCAGTACTTC | TRBD1 | NA | TRBJ2-7 | TRBV12-3/TRBV12-4
CATQGSSETQYF | TGTGCCACCCAGGGGAGTTCAGAGACCCAGTACTTC | NA | many | TRBJ2-5 | TRBV10-3
CAISEMVSGGSDEQFF | TGTGCCATCAGTGAGATGGTAAGCGGGGGGAGCGATGAGCAGTTCTTC | TRBD2 | NA | TRBJ2-1 | TRBV10-3
CSVLTGSNQPQNF | TGCAGCGTCCTGACAGGGAGCAATCAGCCCCAGAATTTT | TRBD1 | NA | TRBJ1-5 | TRBV29-1
CASSGTGELFF | TGCGCCAGCAGCGGCACCGGGGAGCTGTTTTTT | NA | many | TRBJ2-2 | TRBV5-1
CASSSRLAGGVNTGELFF | TGCGCCAGCAGCTCGAGGCTAGCGGGGGGCGTTAACACCGGGGAGCTGTTTTTT | TRBD2 | many | TRBJ2-2 | TRBV5-1
CSVGEGYTTYEQYF | TGCAGCGTTGGTGAGGGGTATACTACCTACGAGCAGTACTTC | NA | many | TRBJ2-7 | TRBV29-1
CASSFKGRKEQYF | TGTGCCAGCAGCTTTAAGGGTAGGAAAGAGCAGTACTTC | NA | NA | TRBJ2-7 | TRBV7-9
CASSLGRPETQYF | TGTGCCAGCAGCTTAGGGCGTCCGGAGACCCAGTACTTC | NA | many | TRBJ2-5 | TRBV7-6
CSARSGGNQPQNF | TGCAGTGCTAGATCCGGGGGCAATCAGCCCCAGAATTTT | NA | many | TRBJ1-5 | TRBV20-1
CASSQEGSSYNEQFF | TGTGCCAGCAGCCAAGAAGGCAGCTCCTACAATGAGCAGTTCTTC | NA | many | TRBJ2-1 | TRBV4-2
CASSFNTDTQYF | TGTGCCAGCAGTTTCAACACAGATACGCAGTATTTT | NA | medium-sized | TRBJ2-3 | TRBV12-3/TRBV12-4
CASSWVSRNTEAFF | TGTGCCAGCAGCTGGGTCTCTAGGAACACTGAAGCTTTCTTT | NA | many | TRBJ1-1 | TRBV7-2
CASSPQSLGGTDTQYF | TGTGCCAGCAGCCCCCAATCCCTAGGGGGCACAGATACGCAGTATTTT | NA | many | TRBJ2-3 | TRBV9
CASSLGPGGSYEQYF | TGTGCCAGCAGTTTAGGCCCAGGGGGCTCCTACGAGCAGTACTTC | TRBD1 | many | TRBJ2-7 | TRBV27
CASSLRGYEQYF | TGTGCCAGCAGCCTCCGGGGCTACGAGCAGTACTTC | NA | many | TRBJ2-7 | TRBV5-5
CASSFPGQGGIQYF | TGTGCCAGCAGTTTCCCGGGACAGGGAGGCATTCAGTACTTC | TRBD1 | many | TRBJ2-4 | TRBV6-5
CASSQDRSVYGYTF | TGCGCCAGCAGCCAAGATCGGAGCGTCTATGGCTACACCTTC | NA | many | TRBJ1-2 | TRBV4-3
CASSQESTRGGYETQYF | TGCGCCAGCAGCCAAGAATCCACCCGGGGGGGGTACGAGACCCAGTACTTC | TRBD2 | many | TRBJ2-5 | TRBV4-3
CASSWDRGNTGELFF | TGTGCCAGCAGTTGGGACAGGGGGAACACCGGGGAGCTGTTTTTT | TRBD1 | many | TRBJ2-2 | TRBV12-3/TRBV12-4
CSVEGQGKNEQFF | TGCAGCGTTGAAGGACAGGGGAAAAATGAGCAGTTCTTC | TRBD1 | many | TRBJ2-1 | TRBV29-1
CASAGQVLDTQYF | TGTGCCAGTGCCGGACAGGTTCTAGATACGCAGTATTTT | TRBD1 | many | TRBJ2-3 | TRBV19
CASSQVVGNQPQNF | TGTGCCAGCAGTCAGGTAGTCGGCAATCAGCCCCAGAATTTT | NA | few | TRBJ1-5 | TRBV6-2/TRBV6-3
CASSLASSSGGTETQYF | TGTGCCAGCAGCTTAGCCAGTTCTAGCGGGGGGACAGAGACCCAGTACTTC | TRBD2 | many | TRBJ2-5 | TRBV7-8
CATSSDGSNQPQHF | TGTGCCACCAGCAGCGACGGTAGCAATCAGCCCCAGCATTTT | NA | many | TRBJ1-5 | TRBV15
CASSPKLDRGHEQYF | TGTGCCAGCAGCCCGAAACTGGACAGGGGGCACGAGCAGTACTTC | TRBD1 | many | TRBJ2-7 | TRBV3-1
CASSIGQRFGEQYF | TGTGCCAGCAGCATAGGACAGAGGTTCGGCGAGCAGTACTTC | NA | many | TRBJ2-7 | TRBV7-8
CASSPGSYEQYF | TGTGCCAGCAGTCCGGGATCCTACGAGCAGTACTTC | NA | many | TRBJ2-7 | TRBV6-5
CASSSDGFGYYGYTF | TGCGCCAGCAGCTCAGACGGGTTTGGGTACTATGGCTACACCTTC | NA | few | TRBJ1-2 | TRBV5-1
CASRMDRAQNKAFF | TGTGCCAGCAGGATGGACAGGGCGCAGAATAAAGCTTTCTTT | TRBD1 | many | TRBJ1-1 | TRBV4-2
CASSLGTVNTEAFF | TGTGCCAGCAGCTTAGGCACAGTGAACACTGAAGCTTTCTTT | NA | few | TRBJ1-1 | TRBV7-2
CASSSTQGSTGELFF | TGCGCCAGCAGCTCCACCCAGGGTTCCACCGGGGAGCTGTTTTTT | NA | many | TRBJ2-2 | TRBV5-1
CASSQDVGGSYEQYF | TGTGCCAGCAGCCAAGATGTGGGGGGGTCCTACGAGCAGTACTTC | TRBD2 | many | TRBJ2-7 | TRBV4-2
CASSFWDGEAFF | TGTGCCAGCAGTTTTTGGGACGGGGAAGCTTTCTTT | NA | many | TRBJ1-1 | TRBV27
CASSGDSRRSYF | TGTGCCAGCAGCGGGGACTCGCGCAGGTCGTATTTT | NA | many | TRBJ2-3 | TRBV5-6
CASSVGGSYEQYF | TGTGCCAGCAGCGTCGGGGGCTCCTACGAGCAGTACTTC | NA | many | TRBJ2-7 | TRBV9
CASSQWGGLYNEQFF | TGTGCCAGCAGCCAATGGGGGGGCCTCTACAATGAGCAGTTCTTC | NA | many | TRBJ2-1 | TRBV4-2
CASSSTGIFGYTF | TGTGCCAGCAGTTCGACAGGTATCTTTGGCTACACCTTC | NA | many | TRBJ1-2 | TRBV12-3/TRBV12-4
CASSHPGDGVTEAFF | TGTGCCAGCAGCCATCCGGGAGACGGGGTCACTGAAGCTTTCTTT | NA | many | TRBJ1-1 | TRBV6-2/TRBV6-3
CATGGAGQLSYEQYF | TGTGCCACCGGCGGGGCCGGTCAACTATCCTACGAGCAGTACTTC | NA | many | TRBJ2-7 | TRBV10-3
CASSHRPGGYVNEQYF | TGTGCCAGCAGCCATCGGCCAGGGGGCTATGTAAACGAGCAGTACTTC | TRBD1 | many | TRBJ2-7 | TRBV3-1
CASSQGKGRQGSYEQYF | TGTGCCAGCAGCCAAGGAAAAGGCCGACAGGGCTCCTACGAGCAGTACTTC | TRBD1 | many | TRBJ2-7 | TRBV7-9
CSARDPRQANFYGYTF | TGCAGTGCTAGAGACCCCCGACAAGCGAACTTCTATGGCTACACCTTC | NA | NA | TRBJ1-2 | TRBV20-1
CASNLAGAPETQYF | TGTGCCAGCAACTTAGCGGGGGCCCCAGAGACCCAGTACTTC | TRBD2 | many | TRBJ2-5 | TRBV12-3/TRBV12-4
CASNPAGGQGPRRPQHF | TGTGCCAGTAACCCCGCGGGGGGACAGGGACCGCGGCGGCCCCAGCATTTT | TRBD1 | NA | TRBJ1-5 | TRBV19
CSVGRGSADTQYF | TGCAGCGTTGGCAGGGGGAGCGCAGATACGCAGTATTTT | TRBD1 | many | TRBJ2-3 | TRBV29-1
CASTRDQGDTQYF | TGTGCCAGCACGAGGGATCAGGGAGATACGCAGTATTTT | NA | many | TRBJ2-3 | TRBV6-6
CASSADRGPSTGELFF | TGTGCCAGCAGCGCCGACAGGGGGCCAAGCACCGGGGAGCTGTTTTTT | TRBD1 | NA | TRBJ2-2 | TRBV7-2
CASSSRLAGEETQYF | TGTGCCAGCAGTTCCCGGCTAGCGGGGGAAGAGACCCAGTACTTC | TRBD2 | many | TRBJ2-5 | TRBV6-5
CASIQGLEDEQFF | TGTGCCAGCATCCAGGGTCTCGAGGATGAGCAGTTCTTC | NA | many | TRBJ2-1 | TRBV6-6
CASSLQTLGDSPLNF | TGCGCCAGCAGCCTACAGACCCTGGGAGATTCACCCCTCAACTTT | NA | few | TRBJ1-6 | TRBV5-1
CSVGPGFDQPQHF | TGCAGCGTTGGACCGGGTTTCGATCAGCCCCAGCATTTT | NA | many | TRBJ1-5 | TRBV29-1
CASSLVSGGRETQYF | TGTGCCAGCAGCTTAGTTAGCGGGGGGCGGGAGACCCAGTACTTC | TRBD2 | many | TRBJ2-5 | TRBV7-2